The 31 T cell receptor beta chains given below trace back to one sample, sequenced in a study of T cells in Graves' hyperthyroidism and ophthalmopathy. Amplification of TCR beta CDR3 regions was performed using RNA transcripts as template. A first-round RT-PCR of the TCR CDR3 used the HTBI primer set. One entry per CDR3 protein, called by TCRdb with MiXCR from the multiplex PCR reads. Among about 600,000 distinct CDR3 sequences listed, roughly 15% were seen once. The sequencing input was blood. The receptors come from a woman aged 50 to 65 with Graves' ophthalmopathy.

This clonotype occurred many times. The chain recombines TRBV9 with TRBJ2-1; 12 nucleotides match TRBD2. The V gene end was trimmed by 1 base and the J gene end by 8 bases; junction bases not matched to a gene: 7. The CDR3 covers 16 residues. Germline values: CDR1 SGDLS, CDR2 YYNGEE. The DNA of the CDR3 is TGTGCCAGCAGCGTATTTTCTAGCGGGAGGGTAGATGAGCAGTTCTTC. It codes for CASSVFSSGRVDEQFF.

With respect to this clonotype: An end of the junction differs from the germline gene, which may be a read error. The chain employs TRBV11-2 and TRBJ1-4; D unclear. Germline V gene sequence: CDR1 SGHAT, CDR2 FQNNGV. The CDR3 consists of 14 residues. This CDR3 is CANSLFATNEKLFF. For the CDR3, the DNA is TGTGCCAACAGCTTATTTGCAACTAATGAAAAACTGTTTTTT.

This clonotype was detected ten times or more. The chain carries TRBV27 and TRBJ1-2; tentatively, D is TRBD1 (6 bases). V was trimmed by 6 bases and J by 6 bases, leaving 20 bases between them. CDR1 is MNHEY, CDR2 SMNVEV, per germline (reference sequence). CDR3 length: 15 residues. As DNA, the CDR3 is TGTGCCAGCAGAAAACAATCAGGGGATGTTAATGGCTACACCTTC. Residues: CASRKQSGDVNGYTF.

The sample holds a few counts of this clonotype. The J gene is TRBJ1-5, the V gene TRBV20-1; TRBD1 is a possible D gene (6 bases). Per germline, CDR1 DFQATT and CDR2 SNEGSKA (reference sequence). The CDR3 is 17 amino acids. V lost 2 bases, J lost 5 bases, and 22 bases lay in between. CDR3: CSARRWQGMDWDQPQHF. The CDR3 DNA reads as TGCAGTGCTAGAAGGTGGCAGGGGATGGACTGGGATCAGCCCCAGCATTTT.

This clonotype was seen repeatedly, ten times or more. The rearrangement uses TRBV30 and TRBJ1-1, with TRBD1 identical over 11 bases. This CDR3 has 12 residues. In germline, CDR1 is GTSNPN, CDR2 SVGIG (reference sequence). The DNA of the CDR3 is TGTGCTGGACAGGGGGCAGACACTGAAGCTTTCTTT. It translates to CAGQGADTEAFF. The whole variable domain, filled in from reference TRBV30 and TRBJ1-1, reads SQTIHQWPATLVQPVGSPLSLECTVEGTSNPNLYWYRQAAGRGLQLLFYSVGIGQISSEVPQNLSASRPQDRQFILSSKKLLLSDSGFYLCAGQGADTEAFFGQGTRLTVV.

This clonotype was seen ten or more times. CDR3 loop: CSATSLAGEETQYF. In DNA form, the CDR3 reads TGCAGTGCCACCTCTCTAGCGGGCGAAGAGACCCAGTACTTC. The chain carries TRBV20-1 and TRBJ2-5; 8 bases match TRBD2. Germline V CDR1 and CDR2: DFQATT, SNEGSKA (reference sequence). Losses at the gene ends were 6 bases for V and 3 bases for J; bases not matched to a gene: 9. The CDR3 covers 14 residues.

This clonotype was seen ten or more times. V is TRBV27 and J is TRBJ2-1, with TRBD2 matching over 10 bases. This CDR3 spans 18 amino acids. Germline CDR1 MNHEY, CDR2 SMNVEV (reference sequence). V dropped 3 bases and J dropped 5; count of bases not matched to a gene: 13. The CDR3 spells CASSFIRSGRALHNEQFF. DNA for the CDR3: TGTGCCAGCAGTTTCATCCGAAGCGGGAGGGCCTTGCACAATGAGCAGTTCTTC.

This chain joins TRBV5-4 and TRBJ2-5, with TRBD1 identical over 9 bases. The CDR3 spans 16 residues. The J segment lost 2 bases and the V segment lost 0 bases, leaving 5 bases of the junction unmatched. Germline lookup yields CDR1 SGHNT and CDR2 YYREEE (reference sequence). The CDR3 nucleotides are TGTGCCAGCAGCTTGGGACAGGGGGGAGGTCAAGAGACCCAGTACTTC. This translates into CASSLGQGGGQETQYF.

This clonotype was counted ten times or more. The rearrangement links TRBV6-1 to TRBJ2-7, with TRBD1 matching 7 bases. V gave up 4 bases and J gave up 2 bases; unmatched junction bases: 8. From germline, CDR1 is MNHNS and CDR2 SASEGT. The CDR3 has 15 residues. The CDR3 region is CASSVTGTVTYEQYF. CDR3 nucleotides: TGTGCCAGCAGTGTTACCGGGACAGTGACCTACGAGCAGTACTTC.

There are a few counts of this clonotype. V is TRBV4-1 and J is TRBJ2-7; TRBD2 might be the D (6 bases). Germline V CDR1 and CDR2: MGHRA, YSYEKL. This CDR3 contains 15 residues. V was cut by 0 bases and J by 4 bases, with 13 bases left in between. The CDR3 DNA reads TGCGCCAGCAGCCAAGACTCGGGGGAGATATACGAGCAGTACTTC. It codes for CASSQDSGEIYEQYF.

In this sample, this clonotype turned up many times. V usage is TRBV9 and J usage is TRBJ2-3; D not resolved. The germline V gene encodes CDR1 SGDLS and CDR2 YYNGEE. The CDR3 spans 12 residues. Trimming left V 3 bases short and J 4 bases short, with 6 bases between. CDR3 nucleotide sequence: TGTGCCAGCAGCGCCTACGCAGATACGCAGTATTTT. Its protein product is CASSAYADTQYF.

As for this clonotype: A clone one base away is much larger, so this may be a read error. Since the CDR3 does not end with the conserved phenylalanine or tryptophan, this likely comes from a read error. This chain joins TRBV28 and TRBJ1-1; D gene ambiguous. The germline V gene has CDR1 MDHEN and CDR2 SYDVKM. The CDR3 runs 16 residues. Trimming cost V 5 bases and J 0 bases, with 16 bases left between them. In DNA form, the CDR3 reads TGTGCCAGCAGTCGACGACATACAGCCATGAACACTGAAGCTTTCTCT. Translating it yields CASSRRHTAMNTEAFS.

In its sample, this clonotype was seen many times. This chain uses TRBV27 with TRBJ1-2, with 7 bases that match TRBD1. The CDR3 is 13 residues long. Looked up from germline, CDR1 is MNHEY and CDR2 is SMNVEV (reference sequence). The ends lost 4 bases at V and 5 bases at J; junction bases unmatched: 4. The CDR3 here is CASSYRGGYGYTF. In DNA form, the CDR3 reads TGTGCCAGCAGTTACAGGGGAGGTTATGGCTACACCTTC.

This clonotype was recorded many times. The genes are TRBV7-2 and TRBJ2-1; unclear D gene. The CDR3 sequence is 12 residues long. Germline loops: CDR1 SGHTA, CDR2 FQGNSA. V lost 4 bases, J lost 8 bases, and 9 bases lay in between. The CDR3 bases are TGTGCCAGCAGCTCCAGCAGGTATGAGCAGTTCTTC. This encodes CASSSSRYEQFF.

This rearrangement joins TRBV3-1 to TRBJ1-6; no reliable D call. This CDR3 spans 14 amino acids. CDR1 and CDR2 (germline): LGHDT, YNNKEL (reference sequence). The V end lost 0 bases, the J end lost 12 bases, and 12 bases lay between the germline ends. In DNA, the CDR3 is TGTGCCAGCAGCCAAGATAGAAATGGTGTACCCCTCCACTTT. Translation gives CASSQDRNGVPLHF.

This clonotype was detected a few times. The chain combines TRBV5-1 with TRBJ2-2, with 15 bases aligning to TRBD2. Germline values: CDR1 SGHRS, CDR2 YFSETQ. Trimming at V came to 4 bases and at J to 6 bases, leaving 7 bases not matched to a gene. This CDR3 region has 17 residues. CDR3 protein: CASSTPGLAGGAGELFF. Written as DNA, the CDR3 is TGCGCCAGCAGCACCCCGGGACTAGCGGGAGGAGCCGGGGAGCTGTTTTTT.

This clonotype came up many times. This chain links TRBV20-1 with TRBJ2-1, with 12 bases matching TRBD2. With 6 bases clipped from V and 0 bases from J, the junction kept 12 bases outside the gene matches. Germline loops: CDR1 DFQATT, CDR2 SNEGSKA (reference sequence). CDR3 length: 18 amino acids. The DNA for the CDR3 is TGCAGTGCGCGCGGTCCGGGACTAGCGGGTCCCTCCTACAATGAGCAGTTCTTC. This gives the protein CSARGPGLAGPSYNEQFF.

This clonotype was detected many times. The CDR3 DNA sequence: TGCAGTGCTACTCGTAGCGGGAACCCTTCTAGCACAGATACGCAGTATTTT. It specifies CSATRSGNPSSTDTQYF. The chain joins TRBV20-1 to TRBJ2-3; TRBD2 aligns across 8 bases. The CDR3 extends over 17 amino acids. Germline V gene lookup returns CDR1 DFQATT and CDR2 SNEGSKA (reference sequence). Trimming at V came to 4 bases and at J to 0 bases, leaving 12 bases not matched to a gene.

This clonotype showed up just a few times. Written as DNA, the CDR3 is TGCAGTGCTAGATTCAGGGACTATGGCTACACCTTC. It specifies CSARFRDYGYTF. The chain recombines TRBV20-1 with TRBJ1-2; TRBD1 is a possible D gene (5 bases). Germline-derived CDR1 and CDR2 are DFQATT and SNEGSKA (reference sequence). The CDR3 runs to 12 residues. The V end was cut by 2 bases, the J end by 3 bases, with 7 bases between.

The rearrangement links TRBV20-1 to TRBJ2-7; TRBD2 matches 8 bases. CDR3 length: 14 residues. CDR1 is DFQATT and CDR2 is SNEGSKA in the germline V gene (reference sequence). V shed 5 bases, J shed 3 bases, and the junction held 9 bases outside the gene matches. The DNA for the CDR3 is TGCAGTGCTCAAACACTAGCGGACCACTACGAGCAGTACTTC. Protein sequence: CSAQTLADHYEQYF.

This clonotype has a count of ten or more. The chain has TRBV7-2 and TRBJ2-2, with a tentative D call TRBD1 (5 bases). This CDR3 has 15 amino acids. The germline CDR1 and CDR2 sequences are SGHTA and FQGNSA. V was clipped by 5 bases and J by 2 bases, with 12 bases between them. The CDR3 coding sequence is TGTGCCAGCAGCCCCAGGGCCATAAACACCGGGGAGCTGTTTTTT. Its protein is CASSPRAINTGELFF. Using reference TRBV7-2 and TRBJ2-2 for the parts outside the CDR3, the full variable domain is GAGVSQSPSNKVTEKGKDVELRCDPISGHTALYWYRQSLGQGLEFLIYFQGNSAPDKSGLPSDRFSAERTGGSVSTLTIQRTQQEDSAVYLCASSPRAINTGELFFGEGSRLTVL.

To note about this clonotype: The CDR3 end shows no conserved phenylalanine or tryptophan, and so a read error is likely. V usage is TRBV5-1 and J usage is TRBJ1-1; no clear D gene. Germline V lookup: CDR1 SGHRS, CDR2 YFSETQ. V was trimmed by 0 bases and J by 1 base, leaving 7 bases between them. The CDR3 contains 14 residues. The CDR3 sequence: CASSLGPGNTEAFL. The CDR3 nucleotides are TGCGCCAGCAGCTTGGGGCCGGGGAACACTGAAGCTTTCCTT.

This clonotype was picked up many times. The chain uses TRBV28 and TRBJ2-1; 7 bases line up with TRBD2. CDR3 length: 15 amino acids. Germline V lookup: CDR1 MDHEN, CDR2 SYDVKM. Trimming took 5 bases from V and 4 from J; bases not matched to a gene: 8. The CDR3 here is CASSSGTKIYNEQFF. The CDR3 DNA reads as TGTGCCAGCAGTAGCGGGACGAAAATTTACAATGAGCAGTTCTTC.

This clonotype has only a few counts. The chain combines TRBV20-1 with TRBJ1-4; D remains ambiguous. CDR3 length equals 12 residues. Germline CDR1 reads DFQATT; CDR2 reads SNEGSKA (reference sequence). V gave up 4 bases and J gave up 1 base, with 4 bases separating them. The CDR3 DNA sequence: TGCAGTGCTAAGAAAACTAATGAAAAACTGTTTTTT. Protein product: CSAKKTNEKLFF.

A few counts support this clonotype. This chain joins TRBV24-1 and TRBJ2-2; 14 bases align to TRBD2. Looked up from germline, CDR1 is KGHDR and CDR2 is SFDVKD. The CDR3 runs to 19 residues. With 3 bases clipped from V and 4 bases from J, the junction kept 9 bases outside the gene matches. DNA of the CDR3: TGTGCCACCAGTGATGCGACCGGGACTAGCGGGAGCTTCACCGGGGAGCTGTTTTTT. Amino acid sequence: CATSDATGTSGSFTGELFF.

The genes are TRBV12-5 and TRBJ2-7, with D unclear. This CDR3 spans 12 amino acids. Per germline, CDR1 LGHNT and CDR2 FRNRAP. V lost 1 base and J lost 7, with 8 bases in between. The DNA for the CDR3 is TGTGCTAGTGGTTTGGGCGCGTTTGAGCAGTACTTC. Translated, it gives CASGLGAFEQYF.

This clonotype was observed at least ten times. CDR3 bases: TGTGCCAGCTCACCACGGGGGACTAATGAAAAACTGTTTTTT. Translation: CASSPRGTNEKLFF. The chain recombines TRBV18 with TRBJ1-4, with TRBD1 as a possible D gene (5 bases). The V gene's germline CDR1 is KGHSH and CDR2 LQKENI. V dropped 1 base and J dropped 2 bases, with 5 bases sitting between them. There are 14 residues in the CDR3.

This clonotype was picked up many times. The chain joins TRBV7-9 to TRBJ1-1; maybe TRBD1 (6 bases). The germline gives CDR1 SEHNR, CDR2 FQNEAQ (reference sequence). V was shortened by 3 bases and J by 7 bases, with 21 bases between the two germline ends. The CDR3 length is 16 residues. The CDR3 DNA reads TGTGCCAGCAGCTTCCAAGGACAGAGGGCGAGAGATGAAGCTTTCTTT. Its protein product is CASSFQGQRARDEAFF.

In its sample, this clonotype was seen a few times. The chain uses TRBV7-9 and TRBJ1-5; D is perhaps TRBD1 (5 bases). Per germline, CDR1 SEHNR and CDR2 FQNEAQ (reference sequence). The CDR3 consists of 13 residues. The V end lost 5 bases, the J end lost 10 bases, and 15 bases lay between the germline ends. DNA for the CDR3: TGTGCCAGCAGCCCCGGGGGAGTCCAACCCCAGCATTTT. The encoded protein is CASSPGGVQPQHF. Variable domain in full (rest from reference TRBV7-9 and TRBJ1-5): DTGVSQNPRHKITKRGQNVTFRCDPISEHNRLYWYRQTLGQGPEFLTYFQNEAQLEKSRLLSDRFSAERPKGSFSTLEIQRTEQGDSAMYLCASSPGGVQPQHFGDGTRLSIL.

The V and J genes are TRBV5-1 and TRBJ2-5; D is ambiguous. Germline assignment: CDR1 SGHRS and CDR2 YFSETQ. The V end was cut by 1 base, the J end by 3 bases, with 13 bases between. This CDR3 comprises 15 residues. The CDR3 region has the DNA TGCGCCAGCAGCTTGACCCAGTTAACTGAAGAGACCCAGTACTTC. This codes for CASSLTQLTEETQYF.

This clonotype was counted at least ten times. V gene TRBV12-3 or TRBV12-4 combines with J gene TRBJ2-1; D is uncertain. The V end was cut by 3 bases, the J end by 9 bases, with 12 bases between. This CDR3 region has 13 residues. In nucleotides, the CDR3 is TGTGCCAGCAGTTTGGGATGGGGTATTGAGCAGTTCTTC. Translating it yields CASSLGWGIEQFF.